The 7 T cell receptor beta chains below were found in one sample sequenced in a study of blood T cell repertoires in COVID-19. This table comes from immunoSEQ multiplex PCR, and its TCRdb copy is limited to in-frame clones, with some not included. The sample holds approximately 190,000 clones, 84% seen once. Sequencing was carried out using peripheral blood. These receptors were taken from a woman in her 70s with active or convalescent COVID-19.

J is TRBJ2-7 and V is TRBV7-9, with D perhaps matching TRBD2 (6 bases). The CDR3 extends over 14 amino acids. V lost 2 bases and J 2 bases, leaving 10 bases between the germline ends. In germline, CDR1 is SEHNR, CDR2 FQNEAQ (reference sequence). The DNA of the CDR3 is TGTGCCAGCAGCTTATCGGGACTCCCCTACGAGCAGTACTTC. It encodes CASSLSGLPYEQYF.

This clone has only a few counts. This chain joins TRBV5-8 and TRBJ1-4, with TRBD1 matching 7 bases. V lost 4 bases, J lost 8 bases, and 8 bases stayed unmatched. Germline CDR1 reads SGHTS; CDR2 reads YDEGEE. The CDR3 is made up of 14 amino acids. CDR3: CASSPTGVAEKLFF. The CDR3 region has the DNA TGTGCCAGCAGCCCTACAGGGGTAGCCGAAAAACTGTTTTTT. Supplemented by reference TRBV5-8 and TRBJ1-4, the full variable domain reads EAGVTQSPTHLIKTRGQQATLRCSPISGHTSVYWYQQALGLGLQFLLWYDEGEERNRGNFPPRFSGRQFPNYSSELNVNALELEDSALYLCASSPTGVAEKLFFGSGTQLSVL.

V gene TRBV6-2 or TRBV6-3 combines with J gene TRBJ1-2, with unresolved D. This CDR3 is built from 13 residues. The germline gives CDR1 MNHEY, CDR2 SVGEGT. V was clipped by 2 bases and J by 1 base, with 5 bases between them. CDR3 loop: CASSYAGNYGYTF. The CDR3, as DNA: TGTGCCAGCAGTTACGCAGGTAACTATGGCTACACCTTC.

The chain has TRBV15 and TRBJ2-1, with TRBD2 matching over 10 bases. Germline loops: CDR1 LNHNV, CDR2 YYDKDF (reference sequence). This CDR3 has 17 residues. The trim removed 0 bases at V and 6 bases at J, leaving 8 bases unmatched. In DNA, the CDR3 is TGTGCCACCAGCAGAGATAAGGGCCTAGCGGGAGTCAATGAGCAGTTCTTC. The encoded protein is CATSRDKGLAGVNEQFF.

The CDR3 here is CASSQPTSGQETQYF. CDR3 nucleotides: TGCGCCAGCAGCCAACCAACTAGCGGTCAAGAGACCCAGTACTTC. The chain carries TRBV4-1 and TRBJ2-5, with 8 nucleotides matching TRBD2. This CDR3 has 15 residues. Trimming at V came to 2 bases and at J to 2 bases, leaving 4 bases not matched to a gene. Germline CDR1 is MGHRA and CDR2 is YSYEKL.

The V and J genes are TRBV3-1 (or the pseudogene TRBV3-2) and TRBJ2-5, with 8 bases fitting TRBD2. Trimming at V came to 4 bases and at J to 4 bases, leaving 5 bases not matched to a gene. This CDR3 contains 14 residues. The germline CDR1 and CDR2 sequences are LGHDT and YNNKEL (reference sequence). DNA of the CDR3: TGTGCCAGCAGCCGATCGAGCGGGAGAGAGACCCAGTACTTC. It translates to CASSRSSGRETQYF.

The chain joins TRBV11-2 to TRBJ2-3; 11 bases are shared with TRBD1. This CDR3 spans 15 amino acids. V shed 3 bases, J shed 5 bases, and the junction held 4 bases outside the gene matches. Germline assignment: CDR1 SGHAT and CDR2 FQNNGV. The CDR3 DNA sequence: TGTGCCAGCAGCTTCGGACAGGGGGCCCAAGATACGCAGTATTTT. This encodes CASSFGQGAQDTQYF.